The 19 T cell receptor beta chains in this list originate from one sample, sequenced in a study of PD-L1 blockade in urothelial cancer. Assay used: immunoSEQ multiplex PCR; TCRdb lists only in-frame clones, some missing. The sample carries 70,000 or so clones, around 84% recorded once. The source was PBMCs, collected around atezolizumab (anti-PD-L1) treatment. These receptors originate from a man aged 70 or older with urothelial cancer.

V and J are TRBV10-3 and TRBJ1-2, with D tentatively TRBD1 (6 bases). The CDR3 runs to 15 residues. V lost 2 bases and J 4 bases, leaving 14 bases between the germline ends. CDR1 and CDR2 (germline): ENHRY, SYGVKD. CDR3 in amino acids: CAISEQQGVSYGYTF. In DNA form, the CDR3 reads TGTGCCATCAGTGAGCAACAGGGCGTCAGCTATGGCTACACCTTC.

The chain combines TRBV5-1 with TRBJ2-5, with TRBD1 identical over 7 bases. The germline gives CDR1 SGHRS, CDR2 YFSETQ. Trimming took 4 bases from V and 5 from J; bases not matched to a gene: 8. The CDR3 spans 14 residues. In DNA, the CDR3 is TGCGCCAGCAGCCACGGCGACAGGGAGGAGACCCAGTACTTC. This codes for CASSHGDREETQYF.

This clone was detected a few times. The V call is TRBV2, the J call TRBJ1-5; no definite D call. Germline V gene lookup returns CDR1 SNHLY and CDR2 FYNNEI. CDR3 length: 12 amino acids. V lost 5 bases and J lost 4, with 6 bases in between. The CDR3 sequence: CASSSMNQPQHF. CDR3 nucleotide sequence: TGTGCCAGCAGTTCCATGAATCAGCCCCAGCATTTT.

The J gene is TRBJ2-3, the V gene TRBV10-2; TRBD2 aligns across 8 bases. V shed 5 bases, J shed 0 bases, and the junction held 10 bases outside the gene matches. The CDR3 consists of 17 residues. The V gene's germline CDR1 is WSHSY and CDR2 SAAADI. The CDR3 loop is CASSKGTSSRSTDTQYF. The CDR3, as DNA: TGCGCCAGCAGTAAGGGGACTAGTAGCCGAAGCACAGATACGCAGTATTTT.

V usage is TRBV29-1 and J usage is TRBJ1-5; 10 bases match TRBD1. Germline CDR1 reads SQVTM; CDR2 reads ANQGSEA. This CDR3 spans 14 amino acids. Germline trimming cut 5 bases from V and 2 bases from J; bases unmatched to any gene: 3. The CDR3 region has the DNA TGCAGCGTTCGCGGGACAGGGGGCAATCAGCCCCAGCATTTT. Protein sequence: CSVRGTGGNQPQHF.

The chain uses TRBV15 and TRBJ2-1, with TRBD1 identical over 11 bases. CDR1 and CDR2 from the germline V gene are LNHNV and YYDKDF (reference sequence). This CDR3 has 16 residues. Trimming at V came to 5 bases and at J to 6 bases, leaving 9 bases not matched to a gene. CDR3 region: CATSRRDRGYGNEQFF. The CDR3 nucleotides read TGTGCCACCAGCCGTCGGGACAGGGGGTACGGCAATGAGCAGTTCTTC.

The chain uses TRBV9 and TRBJ2-1, with 10 bases matching TRBD1. This CDR3 region has 15 residues. Trimming cost V 0 bases and J 8 bases; bases outside gene matches: 5. Germline assignment: CDR1 SGDLS and CDR2 YYNGEE. Here the CDR3 reads CASSVEGTGEDEQFF. CDR3 sequence (DNA): TGTGCCAGCAGCGTAGAGGGGACAGGGGAGGATGAGCAGTTCTTC.

The V call is TRBV25-1, the J call TRBJ2-1; a weak D match, TRBD2 (6 bases). CDR3 length: 18 residues. The V gene lost 4 bases and the J gene lost 0 bases, with 19 bases spanning the gap. Germline CDR1 and CDR2: MGHDK and SYGVNS. The CDR3 DNA follows: TGTGCCAGCAGTGGAGCTTGGACCCCCGGGAGCTCCTACAATGAGCAGTTCTTC. The encoded protein is CASSGAWTPGSSYNEQFF. Filled out from reference TRBV25-1 and TRBJ2-1, the complete variable domain reads EADIYQTPRYLVIGTGKKITLECSQTMGHDKMYWYQQDPGMELHLIHYSYGVNSTEKGDLSSESTVSRIRTEHFPLTLESARPSHTSQYLCASSGAWTPGSSYNEQFFGPGTRLTVL.

The V call is TRBV6-5, the J call TRBJ1-2; TRBD1 agrees at 9 bases. This CDR3 comprises 15 residues. Per the germline V gene, CDR1 is MNHEY and CDR2 is SVGAGI. The V gene end was trimmed by 5 bases and the J gene end by 1 base; junction bases not matched to a gene: 5. The CDR3 sequence: CASSKQGAGNYGYTF. As DNA, the CDR3 is TGTGCCAGCAGTAAACAGGGGGCGGGTAACTATGGCTACACCTTC.

CDR3 nucleotides: TGTGCCAGCAGTTCTCCTCCGGGACAGGGTGGAACTTTCTTT. This encodes CASSSPPGQGGTFF. V is TRBV28 and J is TRBJ1-1; TRBD1 aligns across 9 bases. Trimming cost V 4 bases and J 12 bases; bases outside gene matches: 12. Per the germline V gene, CDR1 is MDHEN and CDR2 is SYDVKM. The CDR3 consists of 14 residues. The full variable domain, with the rest looked up from reference TRBV28 and TRBJ1-1, is DVKVTQSSRYLVKRTGEKVFLECVQDMDHENMFWYRQDPGLGLRLIYFSYDVKMKEKGDIPEGYSVSREKKERFSLILESASTNQTSMYLCASSSPPGQGGTFFGQGTRLTVV.

The chain recombines TRBV19 with TRBJ1-2; TRBD1 matches 8 bases. The CDR3 sequence is 16 residues long. Germline assignment: CDR1 LNHDA and CDR2 SQIVND (reference sequence). V shed 7 bases and J 3 bases; nucleotides not matched to a gene: 13. Here the CDR3 reads CASNPPPGQDDYGYTF. The CDR3 DNA reads as TGTGCCAGTAACCCCCCCCCGGGACAGGATGACTATGGCTACACCTTC. Looking up the rest from reference TRBV19 and TRBJ1-2 gives the full variable domain: DGGITQSPKYLFRKEGQNVTLSCEQNLNHDAMYWYRQDPGQGLRLIYYSQIVNDFQKGDIAEGYSVSREKKESFPLTVTSAQKNPTAFYLCASNPPPGQDDYGYTFGSGTRLTVV.

The rearrangement links TRBV30 to TRBJ2-7, with TRBD1 identical over 8 bases. The germline V gene has CDR1 GTSNPN and CDR2 SVGIG (reference sequence). The CDR3 loop spans 13 amino acids. J gave up 1 base and V 3 bases, and 2 bases lay outside the gene matches. The CDR3 loop reads CAWSGTGSYEQYF. CDR3 DNA: TGTGCCTGGAGCGGGACAGGTTCCTACGAGCAGTACTTC. The full variable domain, its missing parts supplied by reference TRBV30 and TRBJ2-7, is SQTIHQWPATLVQPVGSPLSLECTVEGTSNPNLYWYRQAAGRGLQLLFYSVGIGQISSEVPQNLSASRPQDRQFILSSKKLLLSDSGFYLCAWSGTGSYEQYFGPGTRLTVT.

V is TRBV5-1 and J is TRBJ1-3; 9 bases are shared with TRBD1. There are 15 residues in the CDR3. Germline V lookup: CDR1 SGHRS, CDR2 YFSETQ. V trimming: 3 bases; J trimming: 4 bases; junction bases outside the gene matches: 5. The CDR3 region has the DNA TGCGCCAGCAGCTGGGACAGGGCCGTCGGAAACACCATATATTTT. Translation: CASSWDRAVGNTIYF.

This rearrangement joins TRBV28 to TRBJ2-7; TRBD2 matches 16 bases. This CDR3 has 17 residues. Germline CDR1 is MDHEN and CDR2 is SYDVKM. V shed 3 bases, J shed 7 bases, and the junction held 9 bases outside the gene matches. This CDR3 reads CASSFSLPGLAGGEQYF. The DNA of the CDR3 is TGTGCCAGCAGTTTTTCCCTCCCGGGACTAGCGGGAGGGGAGCAGTACTTC. The variable domain in full, with the rest retrieved from reference TRBV28 and TRBJ2-7, is DVKVTQSSRYLVKRTGEKVFLECVQDMDHENMFWYRQDPGLGLRLIYFSYDVKMKEKGDIPEGYSVSREKKERFSLILESASTNQTSMYLCASSFSLPGLAGGEQYFGPGTRLTVT.

The genes are TRBV7-6 and TRBJ2-2; 10 bases match TRBD2. The CDR3 contains 15 residues. V was pared by 4 bases and J by 4 bases, with 3 bases of the junction left unmatched. The germline CDR1 and CDR2 sequences are SGHVS and FNYEAQ. The CDR3 here is CASSSPSGSTGELFF. CDR3 nucleotide sequence: TGTGCCAGCAGCTCTCCTAGCGGGAGCACCGGGGAGCTGTTTTTT.

The CDR3 bases are TGTGCCATCGACGGCGGGACAGCGTCACCTGGGGCCCGACTGTACGAGCAGTACTTC. It specifies CAIDGGTASPGARLYEQYF. The V and J genes are TRBV19 and TRBJ2-7, with a weak D call TRBD1 (7 bases). Germline assignment: CDR1 LNHDA and CDR2 SQIVND (reference sequence). Trimming removed 10 bases from V and 4 bases from J, with 35 bases in between. CDR3 size: 19 residues.

This clone was recorded a few times. The V call is TRBV9, the J call TRBJ1-2; weak D call: TRBD1 (5 bases). V lost 3 bases and J 3 bases, leaving 12 bases between the germline ends. This CDR3 region has 14 residues. Germline values: CDR1 SGDLS, CDR2 YYNGEE. As DNA, the CDR3 is TGTGCCAGCAGCGCCCGACAGATTGACTATGGCTACACCTTC. Translation: CASSARQIDYGYTF.

V usage is TRBV30 and J usage is TRBJ2-1, with TRBD2 identical over 7 bases. Germline V lookup: CDR1 GTSNPN, CDR2 SVGIG (reference sequence). The J segment lost 8 bases and the V segment lost 1 base, leaving 8 bases of the junction unmatched. CDR3 length: 14 residues. CDR3 in DNA: TGTGCCTGGAGTGAAACTAGCGTCATATATGAGCAGTTCTTC. It translates to CAWSETSVIYEQFF.

The rearrangement joins TRBV30 to TRBJ1-4, with 7 bases lining up with TRBD1. The germline V gene has CDR1 GTSNPN and CDR2 SVGIG (reference sequence). V shed 5 bases and J 4 bases; nucleotides not matched to a gene: 7. CDR3 length: 14 amino acids. The CDR3 DNA follows: TGTGCCTGGGCTCAGGACAGGCTTAATGAAAAACTGTTTTTT. Its protein product is CAWAQDRLNEKLFF.